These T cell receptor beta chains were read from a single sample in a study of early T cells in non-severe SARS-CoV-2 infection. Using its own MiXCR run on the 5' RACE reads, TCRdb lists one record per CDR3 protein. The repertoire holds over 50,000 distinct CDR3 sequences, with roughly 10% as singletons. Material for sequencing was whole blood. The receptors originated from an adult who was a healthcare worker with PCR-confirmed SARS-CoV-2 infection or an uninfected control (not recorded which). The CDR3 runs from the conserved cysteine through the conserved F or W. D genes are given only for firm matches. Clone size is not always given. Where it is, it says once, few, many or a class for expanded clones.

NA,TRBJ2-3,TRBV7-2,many,CASSSPGDTQYF,TGTGCCAGCAGCTCACCAGGAGATACGCAGTATTTT
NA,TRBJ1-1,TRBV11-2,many,CASSFSHTNTEAFF,TGTGCCAGCAGCTTTTCCCACACGAACACTGAAGCTTTCTTT
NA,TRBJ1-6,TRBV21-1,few,CASHNLGQPNSPLHF,TGTGCCAGTCACAACCTGGGGCAGCCTAATTCACCCCTCCACTTT
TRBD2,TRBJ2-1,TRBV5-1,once,CASSLAPGTSGRMYNEQFF,TGCGCCAGCAGCTTGGCCCCCGGGACTAGCGGGAGGATGTACAATGAGCAGTTCTTC
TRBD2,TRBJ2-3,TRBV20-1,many,CSARSYGGITDTQYF,TGCAGTGCTAGATCTTACGGGGGGATCACAGATACGCAGTATTTT
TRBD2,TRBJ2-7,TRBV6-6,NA,CASSGTSGGAYEQYF,TGTGCCAGCAGTGGGACTAGCGGGGGGGCCTACGAGCAGTACTTC
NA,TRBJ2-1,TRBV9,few,CASSSRALNEQFF,TGTGCCAGCAGCTCACGGGCGTTGAATGAGCAGTTCTTC
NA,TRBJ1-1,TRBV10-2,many,CASSGEGVGRAEAFF,TGCGCCAGCAGTGGGGAAGGGGTTGGGAGGGCTGAAGCTTTCTTT
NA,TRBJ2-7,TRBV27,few,CASSLPQGALIF,TGTGCCAGCAGTTTACCGCAAGGGGCCCTTATCTTC
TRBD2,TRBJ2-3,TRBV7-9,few,CASSTSGGTDTQYF,TGTGCCAGCAGCACTAGCGGGGGCACAGATACGCAGTATTTT
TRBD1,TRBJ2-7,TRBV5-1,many,CASSLVGTAGFYEQYF,TGCGCCAGCAGCTTGGTGGGGACAGCCGGTTTCTACGAGCAGTACTTC
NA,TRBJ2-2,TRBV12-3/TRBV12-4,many,CASSLGINTGELFF,TGTGCCAGCAGTTTAGGAATAAACACCGGGGAGCTGTTTTTT
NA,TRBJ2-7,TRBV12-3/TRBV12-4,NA,CASRPGLDEQYF,TGTGCCAGCAGGCCTGGGTTGGACGAGCAGTACTTC
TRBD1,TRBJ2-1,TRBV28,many,CASSPSGTGERRNEQFF,TGTGCCAGCAGCCCCTCCGGGACAGGGGAGAGGAGGAATGAGCAGTTCTTC
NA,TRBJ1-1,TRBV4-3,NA,CASSPVSSRLTEAFF,TGCGCCAGCAGCCCAGTTAGTAGTCGTTTGACTGAAGCTTTCTTT
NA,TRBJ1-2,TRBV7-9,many,CASSLRVGDGYTF,TGTGCCAGCAGCTTAAGAGTGGGGGATGGCTACACCTTC
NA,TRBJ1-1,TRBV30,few,CAWSDLARARRSAEAFF,TGTGCCTGGAGTGATCTCGCGCGGGCCCGGAGAAGCGCTGAAGCTTTCTTT
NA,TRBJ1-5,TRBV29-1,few,CSVDPMGYQPQHF,TGCAGCGTTGACCCCATGGGGTATCAGCCCCAGCATTTT
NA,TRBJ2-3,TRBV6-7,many,CASSYPPVFGLYTDTQYF,TGTGCCAGCAGTTACCCCCCGGTTTTCGGGTTATACACAGATACGCAGTATTTT
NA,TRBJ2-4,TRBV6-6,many,CASSYGGDKNIQYF,TGTGCCAGCAGTTACGGGGGAGATAAAAACATTCAGTACTTC
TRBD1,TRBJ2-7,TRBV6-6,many,CASTTGQGYEQYF,TGTGCCAGCACCACGGGACAGGGGTACGAGCAGTACTTC
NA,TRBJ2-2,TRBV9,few,CASRARGNTGELFF,TGTGCCAGCAGAGCCCGGGGGAACACCGGGGAGCTGTTTTTT
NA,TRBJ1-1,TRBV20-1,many,CSAFRDGENTEAFF,TGCAGTGCCTTCCGGGACGGAGAGAACACTGAAGCTTTCTTT
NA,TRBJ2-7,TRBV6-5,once,CASSGIGLSYEQYF,TGTGCCAGCAGTGGAATAGGGCTCTCCTACGAGCAGTACTTC
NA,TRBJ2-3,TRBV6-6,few,CASSYPPSRTSTDTQYF,TGTGCCAGCAGTTATCCCCCATCCCGAACATCCACAGATACGCAGTATTTT
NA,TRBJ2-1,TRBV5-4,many,CASSFGGPSYNEQFF,TGTGCCAGCAGCTTCGGGGGGCCTTCCTACAATGAGCAGTTCTTC
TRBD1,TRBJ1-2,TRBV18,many,CASSTSPGTGVDGYTF,TGTGCCAGCTCAACATCTCCCGGGACAGGGGTTGATGGCTACACCTTC
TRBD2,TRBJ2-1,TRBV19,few,CASISHGRGGSLYNEQFF,TGTGCCAGTATCTCTCATGGGCGGGGGGGCTCTCTGTACAATGAGCAGTTCTTC
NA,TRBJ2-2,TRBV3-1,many,CASSQEFRGKNTGELFF,TGTGCCAGCAGCCAAGAGTTCAGGGGAAAAAACACCGGGGAGCTGTTTTTT
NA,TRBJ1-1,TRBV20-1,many,CSARGGSETEAFF,TGCAGTGCTAGAGGGGGCAGCGAGACTGAAGCTTTCTTT
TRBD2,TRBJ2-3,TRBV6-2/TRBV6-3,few,CASSKLAGANTQYF,TGTGCCAGCAGCAAGCTAGCGGGGGCAAATACGCAGTATTTT
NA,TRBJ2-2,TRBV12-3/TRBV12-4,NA,CASSQTGTGELFF,TGTGCCAGCAGTCAGACAGGAACCGGGGAGCTGTTTTTT
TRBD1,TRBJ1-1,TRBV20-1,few,CSARVQGSPQRTEAFF,TGCAGTGCTAGGGTACAGGGGTCCCCCCAAAGGACTGAAGCTTTCTTT
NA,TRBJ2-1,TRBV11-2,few,CASTLTGWDEQFF,TGTGCCAGCACCTTAACCGGTTGGGATGAGCAGTTCTTC
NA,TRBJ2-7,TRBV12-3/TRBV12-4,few,CASSSNSREQYF,TGTGCCAGCAGTTCTAACAGCAGGGAGCAGTACTTC
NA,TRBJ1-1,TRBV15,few,CATSRDPTNTEAFF,TGTGCCACCAGCAGAGATCCCACCAACACTGAAGCTTTCTTT
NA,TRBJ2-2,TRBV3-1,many,CASRLQGNTGELFF,TGTGCCAGCAGATTACAGGGGAACACCGGGGAGCTGTTTTTT
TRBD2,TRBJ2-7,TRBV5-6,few,CASSPSGSNYEQYF,TGTGCCAGCAGCCCTAGCGGGTCTAACTACGAGCAGTACTTC
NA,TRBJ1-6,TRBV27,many,CASSLGAPNNSPLHF,TGTGCCAGCAGTCTTGGGGCCCCCAATAATTCACCCCTCCACTTT
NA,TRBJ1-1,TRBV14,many,CASSQQRPGRRTNTEAFF,TGTGCCAGCAGCCAACAAAGACCGGGACGGCGGACGAACACTGAAGCTTTCTTT
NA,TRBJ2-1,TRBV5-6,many,CASSSFGLSPEQFF,TGTGCCAGCAGTTCTTTCGGTCTGTCCCCCGAGCAGTTCTTC
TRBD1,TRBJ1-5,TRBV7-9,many,CASRKTGGNQPQHF,TGTGCCAGCAGAAAGACAGGGGGCAATCAGCCCCAGCATTTT
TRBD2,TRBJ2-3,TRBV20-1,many,CSANSGGTDTQYF,TGCAGTGCTAATAGCGGGGGGACAGATACGCAGTATTTT
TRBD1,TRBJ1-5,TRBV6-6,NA,CASSYPGGGRNQPQHF,TGTGCCAGCAGTTACCCGGGAGGGGGCAGGAATCAGCCCCAGCATTTT
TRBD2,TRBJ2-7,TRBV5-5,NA,CASSRARGRTDYEQYF,TGTGCCAGCAGCCGCGCGCGGGGGAGGACGGACTACGAGCAGTACTTC
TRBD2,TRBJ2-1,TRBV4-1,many,CASSHIAGAYNEQFF,TGCGCCAGCAGCCACATAGCGGGGGCGTACAATGAGCAGTTCTTC
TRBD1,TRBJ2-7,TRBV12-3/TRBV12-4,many,CASSITSGTGKQEQYF,TGTGCCAGCAGTATCACCTCCGGGACAGGGAAACAAGAGCAGTACTTC
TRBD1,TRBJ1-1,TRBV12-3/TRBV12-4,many,CASSFRQGSEAFF,TGTGCCAGCAGTTTCCGACAGGGGAGTGAAGCTTTCTTT
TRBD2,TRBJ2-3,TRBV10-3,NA,CAIMREERVQYF,TGTGCCATCATGCGGGAGGAGAGGGTGCAGTATTTT
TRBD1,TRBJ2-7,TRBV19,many,CASSIGGTGGLQREQYF,TGTGCCAGTAGTATAGGCGGGACAGGGGGCCTCCAGCGGGAGCAGTACTTC
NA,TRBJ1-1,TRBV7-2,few,CASSPTYATLGTEAFF,TGTGCCAGCAGCCCCACTTATGCTACGCTTGGCACTGAAGCTTTCTTT
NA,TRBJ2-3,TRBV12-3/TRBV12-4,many,CASSLSADTQYF,TGTGCCAGCAGTTTATCCGCAGATACGCAGTATTTT
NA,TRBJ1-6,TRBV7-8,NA,CASSSPYNSPLHF,TGTGCCAGCAGCTCTCCCTATAATTCACCCCTCCACTTT
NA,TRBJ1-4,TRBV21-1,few,CASSKFLREEKLFF,TGTGCCAGCAGCAAATTCCTCAGGGAGGAAAAACTGTTTTTT
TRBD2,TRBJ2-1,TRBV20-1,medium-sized,CSAPLGSGGIQSYNEQFF,TGCAGTGCCCCACTTGGTAGCGGGGGTATTCAATCCTACAATGAGCAGTTCTTC
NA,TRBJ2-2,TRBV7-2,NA,CASSYGTDLTKNTGELFF,TGTGCCAGCAGCTATGGGACTGACTTGACGAAGAACACCGGGGAGCTGTTTTTT
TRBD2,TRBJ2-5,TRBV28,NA,CASASGGRETQYF,TGTGCCAGCGCTAGCGGGGGGAGAGAGACCCAGTACTTC
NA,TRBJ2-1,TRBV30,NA,CAWMTQDTSSYNEQFF,TGTGCCTGGATGACGCAGGACACCAGCTCCTACAATGAGCAGTTCTTC
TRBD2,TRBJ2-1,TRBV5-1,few,CASSSGLAPLPGHNEQFF,TGCGCCAGCAGCTCGGGACTAGCCCCCCTCCCTGGCCACAATGAGCAGTTCTTC
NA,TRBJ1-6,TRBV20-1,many,CSARDPDWQNSPLHF,TGCAGTGCTAGAGATCCCGACTGGCAGAATTCACCCCTCCACTTT